The entry that follows covers one TCR beta chain sequence. This clonotype was detected only a few times. No cognate antigen has been identified for it. The record has no base qualities; no much larger clone is one base away. This record comes from a study of T-cell reconstitution after alpha-beta-depleted transplantation in children (dated by TCRdb to the mid-2010s). Turning to the overall study: The study quantitatively tracked T-cell immune reconstitution after TCRalphabeta/CD19-depleted allogeneic hematopoietic cell transplantation in children using TCR repertoire profiling.

The CDR3 covers 15 residues, taking in both the cysteine and the phenylalanine. The sequence is cut down to CDR3 DNA, 45 bases in frame from base 1. The germline ends are 17 bases apart after V is trimmed by 7 bases and J by 2 bases. The germline V gene provides CDR1 MNHNS and CDR2 SASEGT. Library construction relied on PCR. Sequencer: Illumina HiSeq 2500. TCR libraries were prepared with molecular barcoding, using unique molecular identifiers to normalize TCRbeta repertoire quantification. The raw public data were reprocessed by TCRdb itself: fastp quality trimming at Q25, MiXCR clonotype calling, in-frame beta chains only. Each CDR3 protein gets just one entry, which takes the most common genes and DNA from the rows behind it. In this sample the table shows 400,000 to 450,000 distinct CDR3 sequences, over 40% of which occur a single time. Under 35% of the sample lies in the top ten. What the research found in general, with its limitations: Over subsequent months, a decline in hyperexpanded clone frequencies was noted, and after one year, T-cell counts and TCRbeta diversity were mostly ascribed to newly produced T cells. The apparently early recovery of alphabetaT-cell counts about two months after transplant reportedly depended on only several hundred rapidly expanded clones that came from non-depleted graft cells. In some patients, high TCRbeta diversity at day 60 was attributed to recipient T cells and intrathymic progenitors that had survived conditioning.

Reading the label with the study, this specimen's treatment or condition is: allogeneic hematopoietic cell transplantation with graft depleted of TCRalphabeta T cells and CD19 B cells. The transplant recipients were children given TCRalphabeta/CD19-depleted allogeneic hematopoietic cell grafts. This receptor was identified in a girl aged 2 to 9 with aplastic anemia, due to receive a stem cell transplant. The rearranged chain carries TRBV6-1 and TRBJ2-5; possibly the D gene is TRBD1, per 6 matching bases. Sample: PBMCs, taken before TCRalphabeta/CD19-depleted stem cell transplant. The CDR3 is CASTPRGRGQETQYF. The nucleotide sequence is TGTGCCAGCACGCCAAGGGGAAGGGGGCAAGAGACCCAGTACTTC.